This T cell receptor beta chain comes out of a study of shared clonotypes between healthy human individuals. Overall study results and limits: Clonotypes that were shared across a handful of donors made up approximately 5% of naive CD4 clonotypes. Measured sharing among donors was expected to vary with sequencing depth.

This clone came up once. Antigen: not known. DNA at 150 to 250 ng, approximately 30,000 T cell genomes, went into sorted-subset replicate PCRs. The data were produced by immunoSEQ multiplex PCR, yet TCRdb's version contains in-frame clones alone and is incomplete. The table lists hundreds of thousands of clones, 96% of them singletons. Positive CCR7 selection of CD45RO-negative cells yielded the naive CD8 cells, and terminally differentiated effector memory CD45RA+ cells were excluded. Only Caucasian adults living in Nashville, Tennessee made up the donor group. This CDR3 comprises 11 residues. The ends were cut back, 7 bases at V and 4 bases at J, with 10 bases in the middle. The germline V gene has CDR1 GTSNPN and CDR2 SVGIG (reference sequence).

V and J are TRBV30 and TRBJ1-2; weak D call: TRBD1 (5 bases). This sequence originates from a man aged 25-45 years in good health. The sequencing sample was made of naive CD8+ T cells sorted from blood. The chain's CDR3 is CASFGTYGYTF. CDR3 coding DNA: TGTGCCTCCTTCGGGACCTATGGCTACACCTTC. Supplemented by reference TRBV30 and TRBJ1-2, the full variable domain reads SQTIHQWPATLVQPVGSPLSLECTVEGTSNPNLYWYRQAAGRGLQLLFYSVGIGQISSEVPQNLSASRPQDRQFILSSKKLLLSDSGFYLCASFGTYGYTFGSGTRLTVV.